Reported below is one T cell receptor (beta chain). The antigen is unknown. One junction end does not reproduce the germline sequence, and a read error may be involved. The data originate from a study of Graves' ophthalmopathy and Graves' hyperthyroidism. Study results and caveats: Distinction of ophthalmopathy from stable hyperthyroidism by a 13-signature model reached roughly 87% sensitivity and 75% to 84% specificity. The model's ophthalmopathy progression predictions had approximately 69% sensitivity and over 72% specificity.

RNA transcripts yielded amplified TCR beta CDR3 regions. RT-PCR in the first round used HTBI primers; a second-round multiplex PCR followed. TCRdb independently ran MiXCR on the multiplex PCR reads; one entry per CDR3 protein. Among around 1.1 million distinct CDR3 sequences listed, 35% to 40% were seen once. Exclusion applied to patients with other autoimmune diseases, uncontrolled infections, pregnancy or lactation. This TCR came from an adult man with Graves' hyperthyroidism. The sample was peripheral blood or thyroid tissue (not recorded which).

The CDR3 nucleotides read TGTGCTAGAGATTCAGGACTAGCCGGGGAGACCCAGTACTTC. Protein: CARDSGLAGETQYF. This chain links TRBV10-2 with TRBJ2-5; 8 nucleotides align to TRBD2. This CDR3 contains 14 residues. Germline CDR1 WSHSY, CDR2 SAAADI.